The T cell receptor beta chain described here comes from a study of tumor-infiltrating lymphocytes in primary liver carcinoma. Study-level background: Maximum tumor diameters ranged from about 4.2 to 11 cm, stage T1-T3 N0M0. Each of the samples returned roughly 3.5 to 8 million productive TCRbeta reads (a yield similar across tissue types).

This clonotype was detected only a few times. What it binds is unknown. This CDR3 is 14 amino acids long. J gave up 8 bases and V 5 bases, and 4 bases lay outside the gene matches. Per the germline V gene, CDR1 is PRHDT and CDR2 is FYEKMQ (reference sequence). The authors made TCR beta cDNA from around 500 ng total RNA with a constant-region primer. Three nested multiplex PCR rounds, a slightly modified ARM-PCR, produced the libraries for TCR beta. Forward primers for TRBV1-TRBV30 and a C-beta reverse primer served the first two PCR rounds, at roughly 10 cycles each. MiXCR was run by TCRdb on the multiplex PCR reads, yielding one entry per CDR3 protein. The top ten hold around 15% of the sample, which has 300,000 to 350,000 distinct CDR3 sequences, roughly 60% seen once. Overall study results and limits: Tumor-adjacent and tumor-blood pairs shared less of their repertoires than tumor region pairs shared.

Alongside blood RNA obtained from unsorted whole blood, germline DNA was also extracted. The chain carries TRBV13 and TRBJ2-1, with 12 bases identical to TRBD1. Specimen: peripheral blood. This receptor was identified in a woman aged 25 to 45 with primary liver carcinoma and hepatitis B virus infection. The CDR3, as DNA: TGTGCCAGCAGCGGGGACAGGGGGCGGTATGAGCAGTTCTTC. Translation: CASSGDRGRYEQFF.